Sequencing of this T cell receptor (beta chain) was carried out in a study of beta chain features in type 1 diabetes. Study observations and caveats: TCRB CDR3s were moderately but significantly shorter in Type 1 diabetes patients in all four CD4+ subsets.

The V segment lost 2 bases and the J segment 6 bases; nucleotides outside the gene matches: 7. The CDR3 is made up of 15 amino acids. The germline gives CDR1 MNHEY, CDR2 SVGAGI. With respect to this clone: Its specificity is unknown.

Investigators reverse transcribed all isolated RNA, so they sequenced expressed TCRB transcripts. Produced via immunoSEQ multiplex PCR; TCRdb's table is partial and in-frame only. The repertoire holds about 180,000 clones, less than 9.5% seen once, with about 1% in the top ten. This receptor was taken from a woman in her thirties or forties with type 1 diabetes. Sequenced sample: central memory CD4+ T cells from blood. The chain recombines TRBV6-5 with TRBJ2-1; 7 positions match TRBD2. The CDR3, as DNA: TGTGCCAGCAGTTACCAAAGCGGGGAGTTCAATGAGCAGTTCTTC. Its protein is CASSYQSGEFNEQFF.